This T cell receptor (beta chain) was retrieved from a study of blood T cell repertoires in COVID-19. Assay used: immunoSEQ multiplex PCR; TCRdb lists only in-frame clones, some missing. This table holds about 70,000 clones, approximately 86% found once. V lost 1 base and J 1 base, leaving 16 bases between the germline ends. CDR1 is SGHAT, CDR2 FQNNGV, per germline. The CDR3 is made up of 17 amino acids. The chain carries TRBV11-2 and TRBJ1-1; D is perhaps TRBD1 (5 bases). The sequence derives from a human donor in a cohort sampled during active COVID-19. What was sequenced was peripheral blood. The CDR3 sequence: CASSLGAMGLTNTEAFF. The DNA for the CDR3 is TGTGCCAGCAGCTTAGGCGCCATGGGACTTACGAACACTGAAGCTTTCTTT.